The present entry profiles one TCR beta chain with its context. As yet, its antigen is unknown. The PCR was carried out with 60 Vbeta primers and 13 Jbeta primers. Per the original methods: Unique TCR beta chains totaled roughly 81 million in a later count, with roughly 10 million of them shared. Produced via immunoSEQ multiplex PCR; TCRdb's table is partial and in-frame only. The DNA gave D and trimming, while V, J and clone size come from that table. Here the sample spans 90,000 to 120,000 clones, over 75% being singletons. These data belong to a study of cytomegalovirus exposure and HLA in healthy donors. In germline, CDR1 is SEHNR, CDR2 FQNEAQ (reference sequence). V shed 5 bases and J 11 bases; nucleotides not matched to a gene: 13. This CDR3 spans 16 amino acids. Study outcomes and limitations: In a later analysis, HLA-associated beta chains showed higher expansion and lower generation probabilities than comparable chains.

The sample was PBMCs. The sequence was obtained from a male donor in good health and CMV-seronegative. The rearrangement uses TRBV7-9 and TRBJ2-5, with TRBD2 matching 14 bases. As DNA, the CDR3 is TGTGCCAGCAGCCCTAAAGGGACTAGCGGGAGTCGGGAGCAGTACTTC. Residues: CASSPKGTSGSREQYF.